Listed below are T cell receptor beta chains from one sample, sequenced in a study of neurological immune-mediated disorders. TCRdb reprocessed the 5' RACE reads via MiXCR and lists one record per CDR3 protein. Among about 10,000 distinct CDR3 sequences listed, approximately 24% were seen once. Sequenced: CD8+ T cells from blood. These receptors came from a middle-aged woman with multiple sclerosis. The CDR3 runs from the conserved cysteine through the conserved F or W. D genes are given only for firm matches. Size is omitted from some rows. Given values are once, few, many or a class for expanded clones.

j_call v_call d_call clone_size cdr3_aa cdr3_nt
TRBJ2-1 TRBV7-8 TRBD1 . CASSALRGNKDNEQFF TGTGCCAGCAGCGCACTCAGGGGGAACAAAGACAATGAGCAGTTCTTC
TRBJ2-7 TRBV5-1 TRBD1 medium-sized CASSLHRGNEQYF TGCGCCAGCAGCCTTCACAGGGGGAACGAGCAGTACTTC
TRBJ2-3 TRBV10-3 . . CAIGDTMSTDTQYF TGTGCCATCGGAGACACCATGAGCACAGATACGCAGTATTTT
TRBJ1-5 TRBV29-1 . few CSVPETVNSNQPQHF TGCAGCGTACCAGAGACAGTGAATAGCAATCAGCCCCAGCATTTT
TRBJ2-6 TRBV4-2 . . CASSQGTSGANVLTF TGTGCCAGCAGTCAAGGGACCTCCGGGGCCAACGTCCTGACTTTC
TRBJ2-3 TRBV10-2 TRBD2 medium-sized CASRGRGSTDTQYF TGCGCCAGCAGAGGGCGGGGGAGCACAGATACGCAGTATTTT
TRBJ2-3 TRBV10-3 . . CAIAGGADTQYF TGTGCCATCGCTGGTGGGGCGGATACGCAGTATTTT
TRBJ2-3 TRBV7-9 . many CASSLVTRGWDTQYF TGTGCCAGCAGCTTAGTGACGCGGGGTTGGGATACGCAGTATTTT
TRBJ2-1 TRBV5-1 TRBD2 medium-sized CASSLSGGYNEQFF TGCGCCAGCAGCTTGAGCGGGGGGTACAATGAGCAGTTCTTC
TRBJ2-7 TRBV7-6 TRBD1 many CASSLATGTGNDEQYF TGTGCCAGCAGCTTAGCGACAGGGACAGGGAATGACGAGCAGTACTTC
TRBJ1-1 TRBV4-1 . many CASSQEWWSTEAFF TGCGCCAGCAGCCAAGAATGGTGGAGCACTGAAGCTTTCTTT
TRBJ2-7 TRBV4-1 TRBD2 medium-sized CASSQDRLAGAYEQYF TGCGCCAGCAGCCAAGATCGACTAGCGGGGGCCTACGAGCAGTACTTC
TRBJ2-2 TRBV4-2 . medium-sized CASSPRGGGELFF TGTGCCAGCAGCCCGCGAGGGGGCGGGGAGCTGTTTTTT
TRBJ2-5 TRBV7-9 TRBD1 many CASTEGLGQQETQYF TGTGCCAGCACAGAGGGCCTGGGACAGCAAGAGACCCAGTACTTC
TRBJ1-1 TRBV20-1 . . CSASRGGGWTEAFF TGCAGTGCTAGTCGAGGGGGGGGCTGGACTGAAGCTTTCTTT
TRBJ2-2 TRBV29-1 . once CSGTEYTGELFF TGCAGCGGCACTGAATACACCGGGGAGCTGTTTTTT
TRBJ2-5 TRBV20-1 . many CSARDREGARWETQYF TGCAGTGCTAGAGATCGGGAGGGGGCGCGCTGGGAGACCCAGTACTTC
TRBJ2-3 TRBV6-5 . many CASSYSPADTQYF TGTGCCAGCAGTTACAGTCCGGCCGATACGCAGTATTTT
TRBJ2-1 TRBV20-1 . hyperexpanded CSARDGGGAGDEQFF TGCAGTGCTAGAGATGGAGGGGGCGCGGGCGATGAGCAGTTCTTC
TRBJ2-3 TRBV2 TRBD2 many CASREWAGGPFTDTQYF TGTGCCAGCAGGGAGTGGGCGGGGGGGCCCTTCACAGATACGCAGTATTTT
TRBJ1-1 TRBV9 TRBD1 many CASSTGDRDTEAFF TGTGCCAGCAGCACCGGGGACAGGGACACTGAAGCTTTCTTT
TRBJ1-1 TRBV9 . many CASSVERGANTEAFF TGTGCCAGCAGCGTAGAACGGGGAGCGAACACTGAAGCTTTCTTT
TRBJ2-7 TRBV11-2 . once CASSLFYEEDF TGTGCCAGCAGCTTATTCTACGAGGAGGACTTC
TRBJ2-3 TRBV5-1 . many CATSFRPSTDTQYF TGCGCCACCTCTTTTCGCCCTAGCACAGATACGCAGTATTTT
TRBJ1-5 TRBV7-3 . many CASSSNQPQHF TGTGCCAGCAGCTCCAATCAGCCCCAGCATTTT
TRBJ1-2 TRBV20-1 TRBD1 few CSARDGGGAYGYTF TGCAGTGCTAGAGATGGAGGGGGCGCCTATGGCTACACCTTC
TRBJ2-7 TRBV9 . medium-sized CASSNREWSEQYF TGTGCCAGCAGTAACAGGGAATGGAGCGAGCAGTACTTC
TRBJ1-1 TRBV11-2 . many CASSLVSWGEAFF TGTGCCAGCAGCTTAGTGAGCTGGGGTGAAGCTTTCTTT
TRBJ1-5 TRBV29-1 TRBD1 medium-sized CSVRDREAQPQHF TGCAGCGTTCGGGACAGGGAGGCTCAGCCCCAGCATTTT
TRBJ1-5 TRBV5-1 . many CASSYGLKSNQPQHF TGCGCCAGCAGCTACGGGCTAAAATCCAATCAGCCCCAGCATTTT
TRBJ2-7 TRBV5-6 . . CASSFGEYEQYF TGTGCCAGCAGCTTCGGGGAATACGAGCAGTACTTC
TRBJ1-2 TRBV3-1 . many CASSLSAGVDYGYTF TGTGCCAGCAGCCTATCCGCCGGGGTTGACTATGGCTACACCTTC
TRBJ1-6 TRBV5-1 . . CASSSEGDSPLHF TGCGCCAGCAGCTCGGAAGGGGATTCACCCCTCCACTTT
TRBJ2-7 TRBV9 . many CASSVGIGGPYEQYF TGTGCCAGCAGCGTAGGAATTGGGGGGCCCTACGAGCAGTACTTC
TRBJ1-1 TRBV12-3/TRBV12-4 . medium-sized CASSYSYEAFF TGTGCCAGCAGCTACAGCTATGAAGCTTTCTTT
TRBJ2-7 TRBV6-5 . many CASSYVVGDYEQYF TGTGCCAGCAGTTACGTTGTAGGGGACTACGAGCAGTACTTC
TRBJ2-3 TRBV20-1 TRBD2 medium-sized CSAGAGEFTDTQYF TGCAGTGCCGGAGCGGGGGAATTCACAGATACGCAGTATTTT